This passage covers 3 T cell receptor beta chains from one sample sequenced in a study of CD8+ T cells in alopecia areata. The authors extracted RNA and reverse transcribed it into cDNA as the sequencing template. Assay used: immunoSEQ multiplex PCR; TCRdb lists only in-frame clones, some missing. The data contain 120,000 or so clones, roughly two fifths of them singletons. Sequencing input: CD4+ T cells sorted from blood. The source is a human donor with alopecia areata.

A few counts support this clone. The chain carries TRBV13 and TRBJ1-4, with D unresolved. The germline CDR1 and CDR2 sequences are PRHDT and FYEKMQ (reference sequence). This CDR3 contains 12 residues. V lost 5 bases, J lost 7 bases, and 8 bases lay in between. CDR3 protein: CASSRPREKLFF. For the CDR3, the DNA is TGTGCCAGCAGCCGCCCCCGTGAAAAACTGTTTTTT. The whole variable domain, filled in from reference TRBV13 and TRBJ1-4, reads AAGVIQSPRHLIKEKRETATLKCYPIPRHDTVYWYQQGPGQDPQFLISFYEKMQSDKGSIPDRFSAQQFSDYHSELNMSSLELGDSALYFCASSRPREKLFFGSGTQLSVL.

The CDR3 nucleotides are TGTGCCAGCAGTCACGGGCCTACAGGTCCCTACGAGCAGTACTTC. It translates to CASSHGPTGPYEQYF. The chain recombines TRBV7-2 with TRBJ2-7, with D possibly being TRBD1 (5 bases). Germline CDR1 SGHTA, CDR2 FQGNSA. The CDR3 contains 15 residues. The ends were cut back, 6 bases at V and 2 bases at J, with 17 bases in the middle.

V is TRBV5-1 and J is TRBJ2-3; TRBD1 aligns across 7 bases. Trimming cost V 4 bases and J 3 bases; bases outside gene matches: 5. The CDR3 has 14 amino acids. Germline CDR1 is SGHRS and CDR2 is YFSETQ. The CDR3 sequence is CASSPGQLTDTQYF. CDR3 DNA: TGCGCCAGCAGCCCGGGACAGTTAACAGATACGCAGTATTTT.